These 25 T cell receptor beta chains were sequenced from one sample in a study of blood T cell repertoires in COVID-19. Sequenced by immunoSEQ multiplex PCR; TCRdb stores in-frame clones only, minus some. Of 55,000 to 90,000 clones in the sample, about 88% were seen once. Sequencing was performed on peripheral blood. Receptors originate from a human donor in a cohort sampled during active COVID-19.

This clone was picked up one time. This chain connects TRBV5-1 to TRBJ2-1; D may be TRBD2 (7 bases). The CDR3 is 16 residues long. Germline CDR1 and CDR2: SGHRS and YFSETQ. V lost 2 bases, J lost 1 base, and 13 bases lay in between. CDR3 coding DNA: TGCGCCAGCAGCTTAATGGGAGGGGGGTCCTACAATGAGCAGTTCTTC. Translating gives CASSLMGGGSYNEQFF.

The chain joins TRBV15 to TRBJ2-4; TRBD1 matches at 10 bases. There are 19 residues in the CDR3. The junction had 20 bases not matched to a gene; V was cut back by 1 base and J by 11 bases. Per the germline V gene, CDR1 is LNHNV and CDR2 is YYDKDF (reference sequence). As DNA, the CDR3 is TGTGCCACCAGCAGAGTGGCCGCGAGACAGGGGGCCACGGGCGGCTTTCAGTACTTC. This sequence encodes CATSRVAARQGATGGFQYF.

The chain carries TRBV6-5 and TRBJ2-1, with D tentatively TRBD2 (5 bases). The CDR3 has 13 residues. Trimming pared 8 bases from V and 7 bases from J, leaving 15 bases between. Germline V gene sequence: CDR1 MNHEY, CDR2 SVGAGI. CDR3 in DNA: TGTGCCAGCTCCGGGAATGAAGCTAATGAGCAGTTCTTC. Its translation is CASSGNEANEQFF.

The chain recombines TRBV19 with TRBJ2-7, with 13 bases fitting TRBD2. CDR1 is LNHDA, CDR2 SQIVND, per germline (reference sequence). Trimming cost V 0 bases and J 2 bases; bases outside gene matches: 4. The length of the CDR3 is 17 residues. The CDR3 protein is CASSIDSGLAGAYEQYF. CDR3 nucleotide sequence: TGTGCCAGTAGTATAGATTCCGGACTAGCGGGAGCCTACGAGCAGTACTTC.

The J gene is TRBJ1-1, the V gene TRBV7-3; 9 nucleotides line up with TRBD1. V shed 5 bases and J 4 bases; nucleotides not matched to a gene: 5. This CDR3 is 14 amino acids long. Germline CDR1 and CDR2: SGHTA and FQGTGA. This CDR3 is CASSLQGATTEAFF. The CDR3, as DNA: TGTGCCAGCAGCCTACAGGGGGCTACCACTGAAGCTTTCTTT.

V gene TRBV10-3 combines with J gene TRBJ2-7; D is perhaps TRBD2 (6 bases). Looked up from germline, CDR1 is ENHRY and CDR2 is SYGVKD. The length of the CDR3 is 12 residues. Trimming took 9 bases from V and 2 from J, leaving 11 bases between them. The DNA of the CDR3 is TGTGCCATTGGGACTGGGCCCTACGAGCAGTACTTC. It is translated as CAIGTGPYEQYF.

The CDR3 region is CASSLVGTANYGYTF. In nucleotides, the CDR3 is TGTGCCAGCAGCTTAGTAGGGACAGCTAACTATGGCTACACCTTC. The chain is built from TRBV7-9 and TRBJ1-2; TRBD1 matches 7 bases. The germline V gene encodes CDR1 SEHNR and CDR2 FQNEAQ (reference sequence). The CDR3 loop spans 15 amino acids. Trimming removed 1 base from V and 0 bases from J; junction bases left unmatched: 2.

The chain combines TRBV29-1 with TRBJ2-5; possibly TRBD2 for D (5 bases). Germline V gene sequence: CDR1 SQVTM, CDR2 ANQGSEA. This CDR3 region has 12 residues. V lost 4 bases, J lost 5 bases, and 11 bases lay in between. CDR3 sequence (DNA): TGCAGCGTTGTAGGACCGGGGGAGACCCAGTACTTC. Its protein product is CSVVGPGETQYF.

This CDR3 reads CASTVDGGSVETQYF. The DNA for the CDR3 is TGTGCCAGTACTGTTGACGGCGGATCCGTGGAGACCCAGTACTTC. The V gene is TRBV6-5, the J gene TRBJ2-5, with no clear D. This CDR3 spans 15 amino acids. V lost 9 bases and J lost 5, with 22 bases in between. Germline lookup yields CDR1 MNHEY and CDR2 SVGAGI.

V usage is TRBV5-1 and J usage is TRBJ2-4; 10 bases agree with TRBD1. Per germline, CDR1 SGHRS and CDR2 YFSETQ. The CDR3 consists of 14 residues. The J segment lost 6 bases and the V segment lost 0 bases, leaving 0 bases of the junction unmatched. DNA for the CDR3: TGCGCCAGCAGCTTGGGGACAGGGGGAAACATTCAGTACTTC. Residues: CASSLGTGGNIQYF.

The chain recombines TRBV11-2 with TRBJ2-7; D not certain. The V and J ends lost 5 bases and 1 base respectively, with 6 bases between them. Germline CDR1 and CDR2: SGHAT and FQNNGV. This CDR3 contains 12 residues. The CDR3 reads CASSRVSYEQYF. The CDR3 DNA reads as TGTGCCAGCAGCCGCGTGTCCTACGAGCAGTACTTC.

The chain is built from TRBV6-2 or TRBV6-3 and TRBJ2-3, with a possible D match to TRBD1 (6 bases). Germline V gives CDR1 MNHEY, CDR2 SVGEGT. V was cut by 2 bases and J by 2 bases, with 8 bases left in between. The CDR3 spans 14 residues. The CDR3 nucleotides are TGTGCCAGCAGTTACGGGGGCGCCACAGATACGCAGTATTTT. This codes for CASSYGGATDTQYF.

This chain joins TRBV6-6 and TRBJ2-7; possibly TRBD2 for D (6 bases). The V gene lost 5 bases and the J gene lost 0 bases, with 11 bases spanning the gap. Per germline, CDR1 MNHNY and CDR2 SVGAGI (reference sequence). The CDR3 runs 14 residues. As DNA, the CDR3 is TGTGCCAGCAGTCCCGGGACTCGCTCCTACGAGCAGTACTTC. Its translation is CASSPGTRSYEQYF.

This rearrangement joins TRBV9 to TRBJ2-3, with D unclear. CDR3 size: 14 residues. Trimming took off 0 bases at V and 5 bases at J, with 10 bases between the two ends. The V gene's germline CDR1 is SGDLS and CDR2 YYNGEE. CDR3 region: CASSVESHVDTQYF. The CDR3 bases are TGTGCCAGCAGCGTAGAAAGCCACGTAGATACGCAGTATTTT.

V usage is TRBV18 and J usage is TRBJ1-1; D possibly corresponds to TRBD1 (6 bases). Germline loops: CDR1 KGHSH, CDR2 LQKENI. CDR3 length: 13 residues. V was shortened by 6 bases and J by 7 bases, with 15 bases between the two germline ends. The chain's CDR3 is CASSYLPTGEAFF. CDR3 coding DNA: TGTGCCAGCTCCTACCTACCGACAGGTGAAGCTTTCTTT.

V and J are TRBV27 and TRBJ2-3; the match to TRBD2 covers 8 bases. The CDR3 contains 16 residues. Germline assignment: CDR1 MNHEY and CDR2 SMNVEV (reference sequence). J was trimmed by 6 bases and V by 6 bases; bases with no gene match: 14. CDR3 sequence reads: CASSRGHAGGPDTQYF. Written as DNA, the CDR3 is TGTGCCAGCAGCCGAGGACATGCGGGGGGACCCGATACGCAGTATTTT.

The chain is built from TRBV6-5 and TRBJ2-1; 14 nucleotides agree with TRBD2. After removal of 6 bases from V and 6 bases from J, the junction contained 1 base not matched to a gene. The CDR3 contains 14 residues. Germline assignment: CDR1 MNHEY and CDR2 SVGAGI. The CDR3 coding sequence is TGTGCCAGCAGCGGACTAGCGGGAGGCAATGAGCAGTTCTTC. Its translation is CASSGLAGGNEQFF.

The V and J genes are TRBV29-1 and TRBJ2-7; 7 bases align to TRBD1. CDR1 SQVTM and CDR2 ANQGSEA come from the germline V gene. Germline trimming cut 3 bases from V and 6 bases from J; bases unmatched to any gene: 11. The CDR3 spans 14 residues. CDR3 in amino acids: CSVDDGTGASEQYF. The CDR3 DNA follows: TGCAGCGTTGACGACGGAACAGGGGCCAGCGAGCAGTACTTC.

V usage is TRBV5-1 and J usage is TRBJ2-3; 8 bases agree with TRBD2. From germline, CDR1 is SGHRS and CDR2 YFSETQ. The CDR3 is 16 amino acids. V trimming: 0 bases; J trimming: 2 bases; junction bases outside the gene matches: 5. The CDR3: CASSLVPGGTTDTQYF. In nucleotides, the CDR3 is TGCGCCAGCAGCTTGGTCCCGGGAGGGACCACAGATACGCAGTATTTT.

V usage is TRBV2 and J usage is TRBJ1-4, with D uncertain. The CDR3 has 15 amino acids. The germline V gene has CDR1 SNHLY and CDR2 FYNNEI. V lost 6 bases and J 0 bases, leaving 11 bases between the germline ends. The CDR3 sequence is CASRDTGATNEKLFF. The DNA for the CDR3 is TGTGCCAGCAGGGATACGGGTGCAACTAATGAAAAACTGTTTTTT.

The rearrangement joins TRBV24-1 to TRBJ2-1, with TRBD2 matching over 9 bases. Germline V gene data show CDR1 as KGHDR and CDR2 as SFDVKD. The CDR3 spans 16 residues. The junction had 4 bases not matched to a gene; V was cut back by 4 bases and J by 1 base. The CDR3 spells CATSEAGGDSYNEQFF. DNA of the CDR3: TGTGCCACCAGTGAGGCGGGGGGGGATTCCTACAATGAGCAGTTCTTC.

The chain combines TRBV19 with TRBJ2-3; possibly TRBD2 for D (5 bases). CDR3 length: 13 amino acids. Germline CDR1 reads LNHDA; CDR2 reads SQIVND (reference sequence). V was trimmed by 4 bases and J by 2 bases, leaving 7 bases between them. The DNA of the CDR3 is TGTGCCAGTAGTAGAGGGTTCACAGATACGCAGTATTTT. This codes for CASSRGFTDTQYF.

This chain connects TRBV18 to TRBJ1-3; 7 nucleotides line up with TRBD1. The germline V gene has CDR1 KGHSH and CDR2 LQKENI. The CDR3 extends over 16 amino acids. V lost 2 bases and J lost 3; bases outside the gene matches: 7. In DNA form, the CDR3 reads TGTGCCAGCTCACCAGCCGGGACAGTGGGTGGAAACACCATATATTTT. This codes for CASSPAGTVGGNTIYF.

This sequence joins TRBV6-2 or TRBV6-3 and TRBJ2-7; 7 bases map to TRBD2. Germline assignment: CDR1 MNHEY and CDR2 SVGEGT. Trimming took 5 bases from V and 4 from J; bases not matched to a gene: 5. CDR3 size: 13 residues. As DNA, the CDR3 is TGTGCCAGCAGTCTAGCGGAGACATACGAGCAGTACGTC. It is translated as CASSLAETYEQYV.

The chain combines TRBV3-1 (or the pseudogene TRBV3-2) with TRBJ1-2; D not resolved. The germline V gene encodes CDR1 LGHDT and CDR2 YNNKEL (reference sequence). The length of the CDR3 is 12 residues. Trimming removed 0 bases at V and 8 bases at J, with 7 bases between. The CDR3 region is CASSQESAGYTF. CDR3 DNA sequence: TGTGCCAGCAGCCAAGAATCAGCGGGCTACACCTTC.